This TCR beta chain appears in the sequencing data of a study of blood T cell repertoires in COVID-19. This clone occurred a few times. There are 16 residues in the CDR3. V lost 4 bases and J lost 0, with 13 bases in between. Germline V gene data show CDR1 as SEHNR and CDR2 as FQNEAQ (reference sequence). Per the authors' pipeline: Reference gene primer amplification gave nucleated cell count estimates. Here immunoSEQ multiplex PCR was the method, and the copy in TCRdb shows in-frame clones only, minus some. Clonal size and the V and J genes are those of that table, whereas D and trimming came from the DNA. The sample yields roughly 150,000 clones, about 85% seen once. Participants came from roughly 23 US areas, aged roughly 18 to 95 years.

Input material: PBMCs or T cells enriched from blood (not recorded which). V is TRBV7-9 and J is TRBJ1-3; possibly TRBD1 for D (5 bases). This TCR was recovered from a woman aged 40 to 49 who had been exposed to COVID-19. The CDR3 loop is CASSSDRFLSGNTIYF. Written as DNA, the CDR3 is TGTGCCAGCAGCTCCGACAGATTCCTCTCTGGAAACACCATATATTTT.